Below, 10 T cell receptor beta chains from the same sample are listed, as sequenced in a study of blood T cell repertoires in COVID-19. Profiling relied on immunoSEQ multiplex PCR, and the TCRdb table lists in-frame clones only, not all of them. The top ten hold roughly 4.8% of the sample, which has about 170,000 clones, over 80% seen once. The sequencing input was peripheral blood. The receptors were gathered from a woman aged 50 to 60 with acute or convalescent COVID-19.

V usage is TRBV5-4 and J usage is TRBJ2-5; possible D gene TRBD2, 6 bases. Trimming took 5 bases from V and 5 from J, leaving 13 bases between them. Germline-derived CDR1 and CDR2 are SGHNT and YYREEE (reference sequence). The CDR3 is 13 residues long. The CDR3 nucleotides read TGTGCCAGCAGTCGGGGACTTTCGGAGACCCAGTACTTC. This codes for CASSRGLSETQYF.

The chain employs TRBV6-5 and TRBJ1-1; no clear D. The V end lost 6 bases, the J end lost 5 bases, and 13 bases lay between the germline ends. The CDR3 has 13 amino acids. Per the germline V gene, CDR1 is MNHEY and CDR2 is SVGAGI. The CDR3 sequence is CASRPGRETEAFF. The CDR3 DNA sequence: TGTGCCAGCAGACCCGGGCGGGAAACTGAAGCTTTCTTT.

The V call is TRBV27, the J call TRBJ1-1, with D perhaps matching TRBD1 (6 bases). The CDR3 is 16 amino acids. V was clipped by 8 bases and J by 0 bases, with 19 bases between them. CDR1 is MNHEY and CDR2 is SMNVEV in the germline V gene (reference sequence). The CDR3 region is CASGLGARRVNTEAFF. The CDR3 DNA reads TGTGCCAGCGGCCTGGGGGCGCGGAGAGTGAACACTGAAGCTTTCTTT.

The chain carries TRBV12-3 or TRBV12-4 and TRBJ1-4; D gene unclear. The CDR3 loop spans 13 amino acids. Trimming took 3 bases from V and 8 from J, leaving 10 bases between them. CDR3 bases: TGTGCCAGCAGTTTTAGCCTAGGAGAAAAACTGTTTTTT. Translated, it gives CASSFSLGEKLFF.

The chain couples TRBV7-9 to TRBJ2-2; possible D gene TRBD2, 6 bases. Trimming pared 4 bases from V and 1 base from J, leaving 13 bases between. CDR1 and CDR2 (germline): SEHNR, FQNEAQ (reference sequence). The CDR3 length is 16 residues. Here the CDR3 DNA reads TGTGCCAGCAGCTCCTCCCCGGGACTGAACACCGGGGAGCTGTTTTTT. The encoded protein is CASSSSPGLNTGELFF.

The rearrangement links TRBV12-3 or TRBV12-4 to TRBJ1-4, with 11 bases lining up with TRBD1. The J segment lost 7 bases and the V segment lost 5 bases, leaving 0 bases of the junction unmatched. CDR3 length equals 13 residues. CDR3 protein: CASSGTGGEKLFF. The CDR3 region has the DNA TGTGCCAGCAGTGGGACAGGGGGTGAAAAACTGTTTTTT.

The chain recombines TRBV21-1 with TRBJ2-1; TRBD2, the table's D call, lacks a check against the DNA. TRBV21-1 is reported as a pseudogene. The length of the CDR3 is 19 residues. Here the CDR3 DNA reads TGTGCCAGCAGCTACCCACTAGCGGTCTCCTTTTTCTCCTACAATGAGCAGTTCTTC. It codes for CASSYPLAVSFFSYNEQFF.

CDR3 protein: CASSSSSGGIGPEQYF. CDR3 bases: TGTGCCAGCAGCTCCAGTAGCGGGGGGATTGGACCCGAGCAGTACTTC. The chain recombines TRBV7-8 with TRBJ2-7; 10 bases match TRBD2. J gave up 6 bases and V 4 bases, and 12 bases lay outside the gene matches. Germline CDR1 is SGHVS and CDR2 is FQNEAQ. The CDR3 is 16 amino acids.

The rearrangement uses TRBV28 and TRBJ1-1; D ambiguous. CDR3 size: 14 residues. The V end lost 6 bases, the J end lost 4 bases, and 15 bases lay between the germline ends. Germline lookup yields CDR1 MDHEN and CDR2 SYDVKM. The CDR3 coding sequence is TGTGCCAGCAGACCCCCTAGCGTCCGCACTGAAGCTTTCTTT. This codes for CASRPPSVRTEAFF.

The chain employs TRBV2 and TRBJ2-7, with no clear D. CDR3 length equals 13 residues. Germline V lookup: CDR1 SNHLY, CDR2 FYNNEI. V was clipped by 6 bases and J by 0 bases, with 9 bases between them. The CDR3 protein is CASRGRSSYEQYF. The DNA of the CDR3 is TGTGCCAGCAGGGGCCGAAGCTCCTACGAGCAGTACTTC. The whole variable domain, remainder taken from reference TRBV2 and TRBJ2-7, is EPEVTQTPSHQVTQMGQEVILRCVPISNHLYFYWYRQILGQKVEFLVSFYNNEISEKSEIFDDQFSVERPDGSNFTLKIRSTKLEDSAMYFCASRGRSSYEQYFGPGTRLTVT.